These 15 T cell receptor beta chains came from one sample sequenced in a study of blood T cell repertoires in COVID-19. Clones were read by immunoSEQ multiplex PCR, and TCRdb kept only the in-frame ones, dropping some. The sample includes more than 110,000 clones, 78% seen only once; the top ten take 5.5% to 7%. Sequencing was carried out using PBMCs or T cells enriched from blood (not recorded which). The source is a woman in her forties or fifties who had recovered from COVID-19.

The genes are TRBV11-2 and TRBJ1-4; D uncertain. From germline, CDR1 is SGHAT and CDR2 FQNNGV. Trimming took 3 bases from V and 9 from J, leaving 11 bases between them. The CDR3 has 13 amino acids. As DNA, the CDR3 is TGTGCCAGCAGCTTTAATTCTTTCCAAAAACTGTTTTTT. This codes for CASSFNSFQKLFF.

The chain couples TRBV2 to TRBJ2-3, with D hard to call. The CDR3 length is 14 residues. Trimming pared 8 bases from V and 0 bases from J, leaving 12 bases between. Germline lookup yields CDR1 SNHLY and CDR2 FYNNEI. The CDR3 DNA reads TGTGCCAGCGCGAGGTCTTCTAGCACAGATACGCAGTATTTT. Its protein product is CASARSSSTDTQYF.

The chain uses TRBV2 and TRBJ1-2; 7 bases fit TRBD1. V shed 9 bases and J 2 bases; nucleotides not matched to a gene: 12. Per the germline V gene, CDR1 is SNHLY and CDR2 is FYNNEI. The CDR3 sequence is 15 residues long. The CDR3 sequence is CASPDRLERNYGYTF. The CDR3 DNA is TGTGCCAGTCCGGACAGGTTAGAAAGAAACTATGGCTACACCTTC.

This clone was observed once. Other DNA variants within this sample encode the same CDR3. The rearrangement joins TRBV5-1 to TRBJ2-5; possible D gene TRBD1, 6 bases. V lost 4 bases and J 5 bases, leaving 12 bases between the germline ends. The germline V gene has CDR1 SGHRS and CDR2 YFSETQ. The CDR3 has 13 residues. This CDR3 is CASSLQGRETQYF. The CDR3 nucleotides are TGCGCCAGCAGCCTACAGGGACGGGAGACCCAGTACTTC. The whole variable domain, remainder taken from reference TRBV5-1 and TRBJ2-5, is KAGVTQTPRYLIKTRGQQVTLSCSPISGHRSVSWYQQTPGQGLQFLFEYFSETQRNKGNFPGRFSGRQFSNSRSEMNVSTLELGDSALYLCASSLQGRETQYFGPGTRLLVL.

A few counts support this clone. This chain uses TRBV28 with TRBJ1-1; D is unclear. The CDR3 spans 12 residues. The V end lost 8 bases, the J end lost 1 base, and 8 bases lay between the germline ends. CDR1 is MDHEN and CDR2 is SYDVKM in the germline V gene. The CDR3 DNA reads TGTGCCAGCCACCTAGAGAACACTGAAGCTTTCTTT. Its translation: CASHLENTEAFF.

This sequence joins TRBV5-1 and TRBJ1-1; the D gene is possibly TRBD1 (5 bases). The CDR3 extends over 14 amino acids. V lost 3 bases and J 1 base, leaving 10 bases between the germline ends. The germline gives CDR1 SGHRS, CDR2 YFSETQ. CDR3 sequence reads: CASSSGHRNTEAFF. CDR3 sequence (DNA): TGCGCCAGCAGCTCTGGACACCGGAACACTGAAGCTTTCTTT.

This clone was found a few times. The chain links TRBV28 to TRBJ1-2; D unresolved. The V end was cut by 3 bases, the J end by 3 bases, with 2 bases between. The CDR3 runs 11 residues. Germline lookup yields CDR1 MDHEN and CDR2 SYDVKM. Here the CDR3 DNA reads TGTGCCAGCAGTTTCTACTATGGCTACACCTTC. Translating it yields CASSFYYGYTF.

The chain is built from TRBV18 and TRBJ2-1; 9 bases line up with TRBD1. Germline V gene data show CDR1 as KGHSH and CDR2 as LQKENI. With V trimmed by 4 bases and J by 3 bases, 4 bases remained unmatched. This CDR3 spans 15 amino acids. DNA of the CDR3: TGTGCCAGCTCACGACGACAGGGGGTCTACAATGAGCAGTTCTTC. It is translated as CASSRRQGVYNEQFF.

The genes are TRBV7-2 and TRBJ2-7, with a tentative D call TRBD2 (6 bases). Germline CDR1 SGHTA, CDR2 FQGNSA. The germline V and J ends were trimmed by 3 bases and 5 bases, with 14 bases remaining between them. The CDR3 extends over 14 amino acids. The CDR3 protein is CASSFRGRENEQYF. CDR3 coding DNA: TGTGCCAGCAGCTTCCGGGGCCGGGAGAACGAGCAGTACTTC.

CDR3 loop: CASSPNRVISGNTIYF. For the CDR3, the DNA is TGTGCCAGCAGCCCCAACAGGGTAATCTCTGGAAACACCATATATTTT. The chain combines TRBV2 with TRBJ1-3; weak D call: TRBD1 (6 bases). CDR1 is SNHLY and CDR2 is FYNNEI in the germline V gene. V lost 6 bases and J 0 bases, leaving 15 bases between the germline ends. The CDR3 is 16 residues long.

The rearrangement links TRBV5-1 to TRBJ2-2, with 9 positions matching TRBD2. The CDR3 sequence is 14 residues long. The V gene's germline CDR1 is SGHRS and CDR2 YFSETQ. V dropped 3 bases and J dropped 6; count of bases not matched to a gene: 3. CDR3 nucleotides: TGCGCCAGCAGCTCAGCTAGCGGGGCCGGGGAGCTGTTTTTT. It specifies CASSSASGAGELFF.

The V and J genes are TRBV28 and TRBJ1-5; a weak D match, TRBD1 (5 bases). Trimming removed 8 bases at V and 2 bases at J, with 19 bases between. CDR3 length: 16 amino acids. In germline, CDR1 is MDHEN, CDR2 SYDVKM. CDR3 amino acids: CASGGRGERRNQPQHF. CDR3 coding DNA: TGTGCCAGCGGGGGGAGAGGGGAAAGGCGCAATCAGCCCCAGCATTTT. Complete variable domain (other parts from reference TRBV28 and TRBJ1-5): DVKVTQSSRYLVKRTGEKVFLECVQDMDHENMFWYRQDPGLGLRLIYFSYDVKMKEKGDIPEGYSVSREKKERFSLILESASTNQTSMYLCASGGRGERRNQPQHFGDGTRLSIL.

V gene TRBV7-9 combines with J gene TRBJ2-5; 8 bases agree with TRBD1. The junction had 9 bases not matched to a gene; V was cut back by 5 bases and J by 4 bases. Germline lookup yields CDR1 SEHNR and CDR2 FQNEAQ (reference sequence). CDR3 length equals 15 residues. CDR3 DNA: TGTGCCAGCAGCCACTCGCGGACAGGGCGAGAGACCCAGTACTTC. Translation gives CASSHSRTGRETQYF.

This chain connects TRBV11-2 to TRBJ2-5, with 7 positions matching TRBD2. CDR1 is SGHAT, CDR2 FQNNGV, per germline. The CDR3 spans 17 residues. J gave up 2 bases and V 5 bases, and 14 bases lay outside the gene matches. CDR3: CASSLYGLADLQETQYF. As DNA, the CDR3 is TGTGCCAGCAGCCTGTATGGGCTAGCGGACCTTCAAGAGACCCAGTACTTC.

The rearrangement joins TRBV7-3 to TRBJ2-4; 10 nucleotides agree with TRBD1. Trimming removed 3 bases from V and 2 bases from J; junction bases left unmatched: 10. The germline V gene has CDR1 SGHTA and CDR2 FQGTGA. The CDR3 covers 18 residues. As DNA, the CDR3 is TGTGCCAGCAGCTTGGGACAGGGGCTGTCGGGAACCAAAAACATTCAGTACTTC. Amino acid sequence: CASSLGQGLSGTKNIQYF.